A single sample gave rise to the 18 T cell receptor beta chains below, sequenced in a study of cytomegalovirus exposure and HLA in healthy donors. The study ran its PCR with 60 Vbeta and 13 Jbeta primers. Sequencing was performed with immunoSEQ multiplex PCR; in TCRdb, only in-frame clones are kept and a portion is missing. Of 130,000 or so clones listed, roughly three quarters are singletons. Sequencing was performed on PBMCs. These receptors originate from a woman aged 60-75 years in good health and CMV-seronegative.

J is TRBJ1-2 and V is TRBV2, with D possibly matching TRBD1 (5 bases). The CDR3 loop spans 13 amino acids. V shed 7 bases and J shed 6 bases, with 15 bases lying between them. Germline V lookup: CDR1 SNHLY, CDR2 FYNNEI. CDR3 protein: CASNSITGDGYTF. For the CDR3, the DNA is TGTGCCAGCAATTCTATCACAGGAGATGGCTACACCTTC.

CDR3 DNA: TGCGCCAGCAGCGAAAATCCGGGACAGGGCTACGAGCAGTACTTC. Translation: CASSENPGQGYEQYF. The chain joins TRBV10-1 to TRBJ2-7; 9 bases are a match to TRBD1. Germline CDR1 is WNHNN and CDR2 is SYGVQD (reference sequence). Trimming cost V 6 bases and J 3 bases; bases outside gene matches: 9. CDR3 length equals 15 residues.

The chain combines TRBV9 with TRBJ1-1; D remains unclear. The V gene's germline CDR1 is SGDLS and CDR2 YYNGEE. This CDR3 spans 14 amino acids. Deletions cut 4 bases from V and 1 base from J, with 11 bases between. CDR3 sequence reads: CASSTRHENTEAFF. In DNA form, the CDR3 reads TGTGCCAGCAGCACCCGACACGAGAACACTGAAGCTTTCTTT.

This sequence joins TRBV7-3 and TRBJ2-7, with D unresolved. V lost 4 bases and J 5 bases, leaving 9 bases between the germline ends. The CDR3 sequence is 12 residues long. The V gene's germline CDR1 is SGHTA and CDR2 FQGTGA. CDR3 loop: CASSSFGDEQYF. The CDR3 DNA follows: TGTGCCAGCAGCTCCTTCGGAGACGAGCAGTACTTC. Variable domain in full (rest from reference TRBV7-3 and TRBJ2-7): GAGVSQTPSNKVTEKGKYVELRCDPISGHTALYWYRQSLGQGPEFLIYFQGTGAADDSGLPNDRFFAVRPEGSVSTLKIQRTERGDSAVYLCASSSFGDEQYFGPGTRLTVT.

This rearrangement joins TRBV5-1 to TRBJ1-1, with TRBD1 matching over 11 bases. The CDR3 has 17 residues. J was trimmed by 0 bases and V by 5 bases; bases with no gene match: 9. The germline CDR1 and CDR2 sequences are SGHRS and YFSETQ. CDR3 sequence reads: CASRRGQGEFMNTEAFF. CDR3 bases: TGCGCCAGCAGGAGGGGACAGGGGGAGTTCATGAACACTGAAGCTTTCTTT.

This chain connects TRBV28 to TRBJ1-2; 7 nucleotides line up with TRBD1. V lost 5 bases, J lost 4 bases, and 13 bases stayed unmatched. The germline V gene encodes CDR1 MDHEN and CDR2 SYDVKM. This CDR3 has 16 amino acids. CDR3 loop: CASSPLRGQSPYGYTF. As DNA, the CDR3 is TGTGCCAGCAGTCCGTTGAGGGGACAGTCTCCCTATGGCTACACCTTC.

The chain combines TRBV19 with TRBJ2-2; 9 nucleotides line up with TRBD1. Trimming took 6 bases from V and 6 from J; bases not matched to a gene: 2. CDR3 size: 13 residues. Germline CDR1 LNHDA, CDR2 SQIVND (reference sequence). The chain's CDR3 is CASSRQGAGELFF. CDR3 DNA: TGTGCCAGTAGCAGACAGGGGGCCGGGGAGCTGTTTTTT.

The J gene is TRBJ1-1, the V gene TRBV6-6; no clear D. This CDR3 has 13 amino acids. The germline V gene has CDR1 MNHNY and CDR2 SVGAGI (reference sequence). V was pared by 4 bases and J by 6 bases, with 12 bases between. CDR3 nucleotide sequence: TGTGCCAGCAGTTTTTCTTTGTCCGCTGAAGCTTTCTTT. Translating it yields CASSFSLSAEAFF.

The chain is built from TRBV7-9 and TRBJ2-5; 8 bases agree with TRBD2. With V trimmed by 4 bases and J by 5 bases, 3 bases remained unmatched. The CDR3 consists of 13 residues. Germline V lookup: CDR1 SEHNR, CDR2 FQNEAQ (reference sequence). CDR3 region: CASSSTSDETQYF. The CDR3 nucleotides read TGTGCCAGCAGCTCGACTAGCGACGAGACCCAGTACTTC.

The chain has TRBV27 and TRBJ2-7; no definite D call. Trimming removed 4 bases at V and 2 bases at J, with 15 bases between. Germline V gene data show CDR1 as MNHEY and CDR2 as SMNVEV (reference sequence). CDR3 length: 15 amino acids. The CDR3 DNA is TGTGCCAGCAGTTGGGCCCGATCGACCGCCTACGAGCAGTACTTC. Its protein is CASSWARSTAYEQYF.

This chain joins TRBV5-1 and TRBJ1-1; 8 bases match TRBD1. CDR3 size: 16 residues. V trimming: 4 bases; J trimming: 0 bases; junction bases outside the gene matches: 8. Germline CDR1 SGHRS, CDR2 YFSETQ. The CDR3 is CASSAYQGAMNTEAFF. The CDR3, as DNA: TGCGCCAGCAGCGCATACCAGGGGGCCATGAACACTGAAGCTTTCTTT. Full variable domain (remainder filled in from reference TRBV5-1 and TRBJ1-1): KAGVTQTPRYLIKTRGQQVTLSCSPISGHRSVSWYQQTPGQGLQFLFEYFSETQRNKGNFPGRFSGRQFSNSRSEMNVSTLELGDSALYLCASSAYQGAMNTEAFFGQGTRLTVV.

About this clone itself: Different DNA sequences within this sample yield the same CDR3. The CDR3 loop reads CEVGRQGAEEGEKLFF. The CDR3 region has the DNA TGTGAGGTTGGTAGGCAGGGGGCCGAGGAGGGTGAAAAACTGTTTTTT. V gene TRBV6-4 combines with J gene TRBJ1-4; 8 nucleotides line up with TRBD1. Looked up from germline, CDR1 is MRHNA and CDR2 is SNTAGT. The CDR3 spans 16 residues.

The chain couples TRBV7-3 to TRBJ1-1; D unresolved. The V end lost 1 base, the J end lost 3 bases, and 6 bases lay between the germline ends. Per the germline V gene, CDR1 is SGHTA and CDR2 is FQGTGA. This CDR3 is 13 amino acids long. The CDR3 bases are TGTGCCAGCAGCTTAATGGCAGACACTGAAGCTTTCTTT. It translates to CASSLMADTEAFF.

This clone showed up just once. This chain uses TRBV4-1 with TRBJ2-7, with a possible D match to TRBD1 (5 bases). In germline, CDR1 is MGHRA, CDR2 YSYEKL. V lost 2 bases, J lost 4 bases, and 12 bases lay in between. CDR3 length equals 14 residues. In DNA, the CDR3 is TGCGCCAGCAGCCAAATAGGGGATAGATACGAGCAGTACTTC. Translated, it gives CASSQIGDRYEQYF.

The chain recombines TRBV30 with TRBJ2-7, with TRBD2 as a possible D gene (6 bases). CDR3 length: 14 residues. Trimming stripped 2 bases from V and 2 bases from J, with 13 bases between. CDR1 GTSNPN and CDR2 SVGIG come from the germline V gene (reference sequence). For the CDR3, the DNA is TGTGCCTGGAGTATAGGCGGGGAAGCCTACGAGCAGTACTTC. Its translation is CAWSIGGEAYEQYF.

V is TRBV19 and J is TRBJ2-7, with a possible D match to TRBD1 (6 bases). The CDR3 contains 12 residues. Trimming took off 5 bases at V and 3 bases at J, with 8 bases between the two ends. Germline values: CDR1 LNHDA, CDR2 SQIVND (reference sequence). The CDR3 is CASSADSYEQYF. The CDR3 nucleotides read TGTGCCAGTAGTGCGGACAGCTACGAGCAGTACTTC.

This clone was seen a handful of times. The chain employs TRBV28 and TRBJ2-5, with D perhaps TRBD2 (5 bases). Germline V lookup: CDR1 MDHEN, CDR2 SYDVKM. V was clipped by 7 bases and J by 1 base, with 16 bases between them. The CDR3 is 15 residues long. CDR3 DNA: TGTGCCAGCAATCAACAAGGAGGTTCCCAAGAGACCCAGTACTTC. The encoded protein is CASNQQGGSQETQYF.

The genes are TRBV28 and TRBJ2-3; 7 bases are shared with TRBD1. The CDR3 is 11 residues long. V dropped 8 bases and J dropped 13; count of bases not matched to a gene: 9. The germline CDR1 and CDR2 sequences are MDHEN and SYDVKM. The CDR3 loop is CASGFPGQKYF. The CDR3 coding sequence is TGTGCCAGCGGCTTTCCGGGACAGAAGTATTTT.